The 19 T cell receptor beta chains below were found in one sample sequenced in a study of shared clonotypes between healthy human individuals. Profiling relied on immunoSEQ multiplex PCR, and the TCRdb table lists in-frame clones only, not all of them. The sample holds 2 million to 3 million clones, approximately 93% seen once. Material: naive CD4+ T cells from PBMCs. Subset meaning: CD45RA+ positively selected. These receptors came from a man aged 18 to 29 in good health. Some clones in this sample may be carry-over from other donors' samples.

The J gene is TRBJ2-7, the V gene TRBV6-5, with 10 bases that match TRBD1. The J segment lost 7 bases and the V segment lost 2 bases, leaving 5 bases of the junction unmatched. The CDR3 is 14 residues long. CDR1 MNHEY and CDR2 SVGAGI come from the germline V gene. The CDR3 DNA is TGTGCCAGCAGTTACGGGACAGGGGATCGGGAGCAGTACTTC. Protein: CASSYGTGDREQYF.

A remark on this clone: This same CDR3 is encoded by further DNA sequences in the sample. CDR3 region: CASSLGGRASTDTQYF. CDR3 bases: TGCGCCAGCAGCTTGGGAGGGCGGGCCTCCACAGATACGCAGTATTTT. V usage is TRBV5-1 and J usage is TRBJ2-3; perhaps TRBD2 as D (5 bases). This CDR3 is built from 16 residues. The germline V and J ends were trimmed by 0 bases and 2 bases, with 13 bases remaining between them. From germline, CDR1 is SGHRS and CDR2 YFSETQ.

The CDR3 sequence: CASLYQPQHF. The CDR3 DNA follows: TGTGCCAGCCTTTATCAGCCCCAGCATTTT. V is TRBV5-4 and J is TRBJ1-5, with no clear D. V was cut by 7 bases and J by 5 bases, with 4 bases left in between. This CDR3 spans 10 amino acids. Germline CDR1 SGHNT, CDR2 YYREEE (reference sequence). Filled out from reference TRBV5-4 and TRBJ1-5, the complete variable domain reads ETGVTQSPTHLIKTRGQQVTLRCSSQSGHNTVSWYQQALGQGPQFIFQYYREEENGRGNFPPRFSGLQFPNYSSELNVNALELDDSALYLCASLYQPQHFGDGTRLSIL.

This clone has just one count. The J gene is TRBJ2-7, the V gene TRBV6-5; perhaps D is TRBD1 or TRBD2 (5 bases each). V was clipped by 0 bases and J by 3 bases, with 9 bases between them. This CDR3 is 14 amino acids long. Germline CDR1 and CDR2: MNHEY and SVGAGI. The CDR3: CASSYSRGFYEQYF. DNA for the CDR3: TGTGCCAGCAGTTACTCGAGGGGCTTCTACGAGCAGTACTTC.

CDR3 loop: CASRREHGQPQHF. CDR3 bases: TGTGCCAGCAGGAGAGAACATGGGCAGCCCCAGCATTTT. The rearrangement links TRBV6-1 to TRBJ1-5; D not certain. Germline V gives CDR1 MNHNS, CDR2 SASEGT. V was cut by 6 bases and J by 7 bases, with 13 bases left in between. The CDR3 extends over 13 amino acids.

The V gene is TRBV7-3, the J gene TRBJ2-5; tentative D call: TRBD1 (5 bases). Germline CDR1 and CDR2: SGHTA and FQGTGA. The CDR3 is made up of 17 amino acids. The V end lost 2 bases, the J end lost 1 base, and 17 bases lay between the germline ends. This chain's CDR3 is CASSLGNGAGVQETQYF. The CDR3 region has the DNA TGTGCCAGCAGCTTAGGCAATGGGGCTGGGGTCCAAGAGACCCAGTACTTC.

This clone occurred a few times. The chain couples TRBV18 to TRBJ1-4; D gene uncertain. CDR1 is KGHSH, CDR2 LQKENI, per germline. The V end was cut by 5 bases, the J end by 5 bases, with 12 bases between. This CDR3 contains 14 residues. The CDR3 region has the DNA TGTGCCAGCTCAACGTTGGAGAGCAATGAAAAACTGTTTTTT. Translated, it gives CASSTLESNEKLFF.

The V gene is TRBV18, the J gene TRBJ2-7, with 9 bases lining up with TRBD1. In germline, CDR1 is KGHSH, CDR2 LQKENI. This CDR3 has 14 amino acids. Losses at the gene ends were 6 bases for V and 3 bases for J; bases not matched to a gene: 6. The CDR3 DNA follows: TGTGCCAGCTCTAAACAGGGGGCCGACTACGAGCAGTACTTC. Translating gives CASSKQGADYEQYF.

The chain combines TRBV5-1 with TRBJ2-2; TRBD1 is a possible D gene (5 bases). CDR1 is SGHRS, CDR2 YFSETQ, per germline. The V gene lost 5 bases and the J gene lost 0 bases, with 14 bases spanning the gap. This CDR3 is built from 16 residues. The CDR3 reads CASSSDTSTNTGELFF. The CDR3 bases are TGCGCCAGCAGTTCGGACACCAGCACGAACACCGGGGAGCTGTTTTTT.

The chain carries TRBV6-5 and TRBJ2-1; D possibly corresponds to TRBD1 (6 bases). Trimming removed 5 bases at V and 13 bases at J, with 12 bases between. Germline assignment: CDR1 MNHEY and CDR2 SVGAGI. This CDR3 has 11 amino acids. In DNA form, the CDR3 reads TGTGCCAGCAGTCCCGGGACACATCAGTTCTTC. Translation: CASSPGTHQFF.

The gene calls are TRBV19 and TRBJ1-1; D uncertain. The germline gives CDR1 LNHDA, CDR2 SQIVND (reference sequence). V gave up 6 bases and J gave up 1 base, with 9 bases separating them. CDR3 length: 13 amino acids. The CDR3, as DNA: TGTGCCAGTAGGTGGATCCCGAACACTGAAGCTTTCTTT. Protein sequence: CASRWIPNTEAFF.

The chain carries TRBV18 and TRBJ2-1; TRBD2 matches 8 bases. The CDR3 is made up of 17 amino acids. Germline V gene lookup returns CDR1 KGHSH and CDR2 LQKENI. Trimming cost V 6 bases and J 5 bases; bases outside gene matches: 15. CDR3 residues: CASSSLQGGAGDNEQFF. The CDR3 DNA reads TGTGCCAGCTCGTCACTACAGGGAGGAGCGGGAGACAATGAGCAGTTCTTC.

V and J are TRBV19 and TRBJ2-3; 14 nucleotides align to TRBD2. This CDR3 comprises 17 residues. The germline gives CDR1 LNHDA, CDR2 SQIVND (reference sequence). With 4 bases clipped from V and 0 bases from J, the junction kept 3 bases outside the gene matches. CDR3 sequence reads: CASSTGTSGSSTDTQYF. The CDR3 DNA follows: TGTGCCAGTAGTACCGGGACTAGCGGGAGTAGCACAGATACGCAGTATTTT.

The rearrangement links TRBV28 to TRBJ2-7; weak D call: TRBD1 (7 bases). Trimming removed 7 bases from V and 1 base from J, with 14 bases in between. Germline CDR1 reads MDHEN; CDR2 reads SYDVKM. CDR3 length: 14 residues. The CDR3 region is CASTKTGTSYEQYF. The DNA of the CDR3 is TGTGCCAGCACCAAGACAGGGACTTCCTACGAGCAGTACTTC.

The chain is built from TRBV6-5 and TRBJ2-5; D perhaps matches TRBD1 (5 bases). Trimming took 5 bases from V and 5 from J, leaving 15 bases between them. Germline values: CDR1 MNHEY, CDR2 SVGAGI. CDR3 length: 14 residues. The CDR3 DNA reads TGTGCCAGCAGTCCCAGGGCTAGGGCGGAGACCCAGTACTTC. Amino acids: CASSPRARAETQYF.

The chain employs TRBV6-1 and TRBJ2-5; D remains ambiguous. The length of the CDR3 is 11 residues. Germline V gene data show CDR1 as MNHNS and CDR2 as SASEGT. Between the trimmed V and J ends, which lost 8 bases and 4 bases, there was a span of 8 bases. The CDR3 DNA sequence: TGTGCCAGCGGGTTCAGAGAGACCCAGTACTTC. Protein sequence: CASGFRETQYF.

The V call is TRBV14, the J call TRBJ2-1, with D possibly matching TRBD1 (5 bases). The CDR3 runs 16 residues. Trimming removed 4 bases at V and 4 bases at J, with 17 bases between. The V gene's germline CDR1 is SGHDN and CDR2 FVKESK. The CDR3: CASSPRTRATYNEQFF. The DNA of the CDR3 is TGTGCCAGCAGCCCACGGACAAGGGCCACGTACAATGAGCAGTTCTTC.

This clone was seen once. The chain carries TRBV28 and TRBJ1-1; 9 bases are shared with TRBD1. CDR1 is MDHEN and CDR2 is SYDVKM in the germline V gene. The trim removed 5 bases at V and 4 bases at J, leaving 5 bases unmatched. This CDR3 is built from 14 residues. Here the CDR3 reads CASSRQGVSTEAFF. DNA for the CDR3: TGTGCCAGCAGTCGACAGGGGGTGAGCACTGAAGCTTTCTTT.

This sequence joins TRBV19 and TRBJ2-5; D remains ambiguous. The CDR3 contains 15 residues. Germline V lookup: CDR1 LNHDA, CDR2 SQIVND (reference sequence). Trimming removed 3 bases at V and 4 bases at J, with 15 bases between. The CDR3 sequence is CASSIGRWMAETQYF. DNA for the CDR3: TGTGCCAGTAGTATCGGACGTTGGATGGCAGAGACCCAGTACTTC.